This T cell receptor beta chain was found in a study of CD8+ T cells in alopecia areata. In the study overall: In an open-label trial, patients got 5 to 10 mg tofacitinib twice daily.

Notes on this clone: No antigen is known for it.

This CDR3 spans 14 amino acids. Germline lookup yields CDR1 SGDLS and CDR2 YYNGEE. Trimming shortened V by 3 bases and J by 2 bases, and 12 bases separated the two germline ends. cDNA reverse transcribed from extracted RNA served as the sequencing template. The repertoire was sequenced with immunoSEQ multiplex PCR; TCRdb's copy has only in-frame clones and lacks some. The sample has around 86,000 clones, about 70% seen once. Treatment of the sample: oral pan-JAK inhibitor, 5-10 mg twice daily. Punch biopsies of lesional scalp, plus peripheral blood, were taken from alopecia areata patients. Points from the study as a whole: One nonresponder makes the tie between baseline CD8+ expansion and response uncertain. Clonality in the scalp and expanded CD8+ clones ranked among the top 100 were significantly decreased by tofacitinib.

This TCR was recovered from a human donor with alopecia areata. The chain joins TRBV9 to TRBJ2-7; D is possibly TRBD2 (6 bases). The specimen comprised CD8+ T cells sorted from blood, sampled at week 44, from a patient treated with tofacitinib. The CDR3, as DNA: TGTGCCAGCAGCGGTGCCGGGGGTACCTACGAGCAGTACTTC. Encoded protein: CASSGAGGTYEQYF.